This note documents a single T cell receptor (beta chain) sequence. Enrolled through a virtual design, the participants were between about 18 and 89 years of age and came from some 25 US areas. How the authors handled the data: Quantification of nucleated cells was approximated via reference gene primer amplification. Only in-frame clones appear in the TCRdb table, and some are missing; sequencing was by immunoSEQ multiplex PCR. That table is the source of V, J and clone size, and D and trimming were worked out from the DNA. The data hold 400,000 to 450,000 clones, with roughly 87% observed a single time. These data belong to a study of blood T cell repertoires in COVID-19. On the study more broadly: Nucleic acid was either cDNA or gDNA, and it came from T cells, B-cell-depleted T cells, or PBMCs.

This CDR3 is built from 16 residues. V was clipped by 1 base and J by 5 bases, with 15 bases between them. CDR1 is SGHVS and CDR2 is FQNEAQ in the germline V gene. This rearrangement joins TRBV7-8 to TRBJ2-1; D perhaps matches TRBD1 (5 bases). This clonotype originated in a man between 18 and 35 years old who had recovered from COVID-19. Sequenced: PBMCs or T cells enriched from blood (not recorded which). CDR3 bases: TGTGCCAGCAGCTTAGTGTCAGGGATGGCTAACAATGAGCAGTTCTTC. It translates to CASSLVSGMANNEQFF.